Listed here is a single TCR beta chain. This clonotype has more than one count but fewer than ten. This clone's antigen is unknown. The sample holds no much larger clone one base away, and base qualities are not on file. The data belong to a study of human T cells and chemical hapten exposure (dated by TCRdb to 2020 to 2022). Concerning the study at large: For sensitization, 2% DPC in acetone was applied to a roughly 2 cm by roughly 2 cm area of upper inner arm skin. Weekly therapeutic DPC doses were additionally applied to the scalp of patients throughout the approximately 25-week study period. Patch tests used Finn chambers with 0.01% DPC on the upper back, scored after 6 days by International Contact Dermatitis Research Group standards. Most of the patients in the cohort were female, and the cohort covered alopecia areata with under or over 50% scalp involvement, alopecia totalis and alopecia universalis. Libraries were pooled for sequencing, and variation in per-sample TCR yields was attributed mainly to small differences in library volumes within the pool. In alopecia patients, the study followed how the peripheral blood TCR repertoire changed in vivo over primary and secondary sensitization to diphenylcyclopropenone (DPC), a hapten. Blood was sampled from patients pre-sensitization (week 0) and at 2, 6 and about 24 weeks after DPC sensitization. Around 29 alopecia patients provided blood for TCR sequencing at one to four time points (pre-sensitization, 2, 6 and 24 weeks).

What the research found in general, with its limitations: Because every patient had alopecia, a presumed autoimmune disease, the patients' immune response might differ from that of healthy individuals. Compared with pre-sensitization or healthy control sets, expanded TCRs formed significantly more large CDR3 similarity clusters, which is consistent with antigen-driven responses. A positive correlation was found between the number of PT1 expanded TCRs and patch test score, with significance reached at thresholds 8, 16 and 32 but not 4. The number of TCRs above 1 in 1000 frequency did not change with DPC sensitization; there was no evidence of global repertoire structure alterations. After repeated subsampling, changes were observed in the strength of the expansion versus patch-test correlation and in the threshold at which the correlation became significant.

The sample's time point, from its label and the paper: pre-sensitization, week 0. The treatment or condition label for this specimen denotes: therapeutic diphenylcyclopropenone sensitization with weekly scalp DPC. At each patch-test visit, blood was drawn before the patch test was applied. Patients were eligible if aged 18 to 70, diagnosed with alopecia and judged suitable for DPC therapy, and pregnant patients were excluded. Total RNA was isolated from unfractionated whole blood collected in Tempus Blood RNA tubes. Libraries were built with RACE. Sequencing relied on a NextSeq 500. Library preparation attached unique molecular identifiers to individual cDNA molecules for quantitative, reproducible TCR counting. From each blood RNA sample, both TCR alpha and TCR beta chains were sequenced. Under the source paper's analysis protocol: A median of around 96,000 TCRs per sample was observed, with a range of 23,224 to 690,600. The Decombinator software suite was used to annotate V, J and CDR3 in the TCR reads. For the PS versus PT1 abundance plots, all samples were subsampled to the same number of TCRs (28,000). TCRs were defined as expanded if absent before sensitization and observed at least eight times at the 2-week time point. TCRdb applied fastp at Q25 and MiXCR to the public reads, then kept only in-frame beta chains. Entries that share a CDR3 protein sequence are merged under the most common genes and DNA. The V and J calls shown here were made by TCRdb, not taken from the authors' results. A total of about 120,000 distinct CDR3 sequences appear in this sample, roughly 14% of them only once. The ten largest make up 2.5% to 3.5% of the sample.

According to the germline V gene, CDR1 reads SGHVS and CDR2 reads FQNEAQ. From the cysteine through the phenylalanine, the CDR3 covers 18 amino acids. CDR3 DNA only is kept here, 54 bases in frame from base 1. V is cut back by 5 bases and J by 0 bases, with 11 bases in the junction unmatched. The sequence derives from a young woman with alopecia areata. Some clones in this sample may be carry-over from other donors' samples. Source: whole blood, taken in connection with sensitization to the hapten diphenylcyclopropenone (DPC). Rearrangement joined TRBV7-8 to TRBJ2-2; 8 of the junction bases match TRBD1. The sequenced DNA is TGTGCCAGCAGCCACAACCTGAGGACAGGGACGAACACCGGGGAGCTGTTTTTT. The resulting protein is CASSHNLRTGTNTGELFF.